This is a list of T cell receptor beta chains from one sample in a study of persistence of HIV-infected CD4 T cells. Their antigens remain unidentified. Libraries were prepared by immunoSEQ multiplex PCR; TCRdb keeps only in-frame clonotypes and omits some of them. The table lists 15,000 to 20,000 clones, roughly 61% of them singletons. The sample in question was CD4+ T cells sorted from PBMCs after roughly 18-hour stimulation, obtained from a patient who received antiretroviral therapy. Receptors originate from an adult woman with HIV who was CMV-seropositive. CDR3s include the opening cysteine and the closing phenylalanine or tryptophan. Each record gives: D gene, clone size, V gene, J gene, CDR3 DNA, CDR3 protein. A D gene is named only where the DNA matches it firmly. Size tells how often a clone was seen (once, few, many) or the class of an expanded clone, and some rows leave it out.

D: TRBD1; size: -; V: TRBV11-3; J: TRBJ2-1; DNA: TGTGCCAGCAGCCCCGGACAGGCATCATACAATGAGCAGTTCTTC; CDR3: CASSPGQASYNEQFF
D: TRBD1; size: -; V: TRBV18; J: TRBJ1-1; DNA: TGTGCCAGCTCACCACCTGGACAGGGAGGTGTTAGGACTGAAGCTTTCTTT; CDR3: CASSPPGQGGVRTEAFF
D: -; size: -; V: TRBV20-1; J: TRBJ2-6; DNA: TGCAGTGCTAGTTCTGGGGACTCTGGGGCCAACGTCCTGACTTTC; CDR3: CSASSGDSGANVLTF
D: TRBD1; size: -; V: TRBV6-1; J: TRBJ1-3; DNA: TGTGCCAGCAGTTTCCCGGGACAGGGAGGAAACACCATATATTTT; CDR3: CASSFPGQGGNTIYF
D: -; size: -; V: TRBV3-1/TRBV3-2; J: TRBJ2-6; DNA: TGTGCCAGCAGCCAATCTTGGGCAGGGAGCTCTGGGGCCAACGTCCTGACTTTC; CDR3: CASSQSWAGSSGANVLTF
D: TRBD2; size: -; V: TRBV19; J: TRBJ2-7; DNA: TGTGCCAGTAATAGCGGGGTGAGGTCCTACGAGCAGTACTTC; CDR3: CASNSGVRSYEQYF
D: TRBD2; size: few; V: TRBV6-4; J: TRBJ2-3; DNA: TGTGCCAGCAGTGACTCGAGGGAGGGTTGGGATACGCAGTATTTT; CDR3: CASSDSREGWDTQYF
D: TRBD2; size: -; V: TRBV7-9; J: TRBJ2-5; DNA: TGTGCCAGCAGCTCAGTAGCGGGGGGGACTGGGGTGACCCAGTACTTC; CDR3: CASSSVAGGTGVTQYF
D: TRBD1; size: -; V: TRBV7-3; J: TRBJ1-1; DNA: TGTGCCAGCAGCCCTATAGTGACAGGGACCGCTGAAGCTTTCTTT; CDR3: CASSPIVTGTAEAFF
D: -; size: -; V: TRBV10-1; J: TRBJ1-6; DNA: TGCGCCAGCAGTGAGTCTAGGGCAGGATCATCACCCCTCCACTTT; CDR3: CASSESRAGSSPLHF
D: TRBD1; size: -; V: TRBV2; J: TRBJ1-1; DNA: TGTGCCAGCAGCCGAATTGGGGACAGTTTAAACACTGAAGCTTTCTTT; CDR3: CASSRIGDSLNTEAFF
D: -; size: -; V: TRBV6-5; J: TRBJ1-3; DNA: TGTGCCAGCACTCGAAGGCAGACGAATGGAAACACCATATATTTT; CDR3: CASTRRQTNGNTIYF
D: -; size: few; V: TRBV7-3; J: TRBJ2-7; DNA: TGTGCCAGCAGCTTAGGGGCTTCCTACGAGCAGTACTTC; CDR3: CASSLGASYEQYF
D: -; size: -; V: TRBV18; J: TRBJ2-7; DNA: TGTGCCAGCTCACCCCAGGACTTGGGGTCCTACGAGCAGTACTTC; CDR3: CASSPQDLGSYEQYF
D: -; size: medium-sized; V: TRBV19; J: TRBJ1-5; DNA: TGTGCCAGTAGTACCGGGTATCAGCCCCAGCATTTT; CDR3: CASSTGYQPQHF
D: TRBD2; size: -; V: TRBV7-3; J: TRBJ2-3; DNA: TGTGCCAGCAGCCCTAGCGGGGCGGGGGGCACAGATACGCAGTATTTT; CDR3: CASSPSGAGGTDTQYF
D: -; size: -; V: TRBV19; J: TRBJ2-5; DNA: TGTGCCAGTAGTATAGATCGGGGACTCTTACAAGAGACCCAGTACTTC; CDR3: CASSIDRGLLQETQYF
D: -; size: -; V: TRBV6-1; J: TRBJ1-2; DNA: TGTGCCAGCAGTGACCCCAGACAGGCAGCTAACTATGGCTACACCTTC; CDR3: CASSDPRQAANYGYTF
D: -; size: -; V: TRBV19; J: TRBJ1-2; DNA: TGTGCCAGTAGCTCCAGGGTAACCTATGGCTACACCTTC; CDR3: CASSSRVTYGYTF
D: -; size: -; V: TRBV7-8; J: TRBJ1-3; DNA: TGTGCCAGCAGCCCCGACACCGAGAGTGGAAACACCATATATTTT; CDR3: CASSPDTESGNTIYF
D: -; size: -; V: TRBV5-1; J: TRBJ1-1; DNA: TGCGCCAGCAGAGAGGACCCAAGAAAAGCTTTCTTT; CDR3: CASREDPRKAFF
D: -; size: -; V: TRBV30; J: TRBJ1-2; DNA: TGTGCCCGGAACGTATACCGGGGGGCTGGCTACACCTTC; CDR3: CARNVYRGAGYTF
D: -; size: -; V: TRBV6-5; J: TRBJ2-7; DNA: TGTGCCAGCAGTACCCCCTCCTACGAGCAGTACTTC; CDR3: CASSTPSYEQYF
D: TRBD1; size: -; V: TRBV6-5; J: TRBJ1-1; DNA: TGTGCCAGCAGGGACAGGGTGAACACTGAAGCTTTCTTT; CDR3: CASRDRVNTEAFF
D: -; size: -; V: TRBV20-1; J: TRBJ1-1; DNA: TGCAGTGTGCGGGGATGGACTGAAGCTTTCTTT; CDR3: CSVRGWTEAFF
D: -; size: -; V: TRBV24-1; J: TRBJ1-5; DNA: TGTGCCACCAGTGGGGGGCCCGGCAATCAGCCCCAGCATTTT; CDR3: CATSGGPGNQPQHF
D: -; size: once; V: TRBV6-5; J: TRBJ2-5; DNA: TGTGCCAGCAGTTACTCGAGCCCACCAGAAGGAGAGACCCAGTACTTC; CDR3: CASSYSSPPEGETQYF
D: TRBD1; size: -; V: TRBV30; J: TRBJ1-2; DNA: TGTGCCTATCACAGGGGTACCAACTATGGCTACACCTTC; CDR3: CAYHRGTNYGYTF
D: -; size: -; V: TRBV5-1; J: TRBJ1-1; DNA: TGCGCCAGCAGCTTGCTAGGGAACACTGAAGCTTTCTTT; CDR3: CASSLLGNTEAFF
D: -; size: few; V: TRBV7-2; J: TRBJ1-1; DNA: TGTGCCAGCAGCTTATCCCCAGGGGAATACACTGAAGCTTTCTTT; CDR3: CASSLSPGEYTEAFF
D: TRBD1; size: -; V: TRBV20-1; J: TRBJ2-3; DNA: TGCAGTGCTAGTGCCTCGACAGGGAGCACAGATACGCAGTATTTT; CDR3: CSASASTGSTDTQYF
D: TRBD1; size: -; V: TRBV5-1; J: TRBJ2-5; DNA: TGCGCCAGCAGCCTGGGACAGGAAGAGACCCAGTACTTC; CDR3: CASSLGQEETQYF
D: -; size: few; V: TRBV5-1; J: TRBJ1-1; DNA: TGCGCCAGCAGCTTGATTATCGGGGGGATGAACACTGAAGCTTTCTTT; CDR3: CASSLIIGGMNTEAFF
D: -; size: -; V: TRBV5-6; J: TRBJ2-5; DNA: TGTGCCAGCAGCTTTACCCCCACCGGGACATATAGGGAGACCCAGTACTTC; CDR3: CASSFTPTGTYRETQYF
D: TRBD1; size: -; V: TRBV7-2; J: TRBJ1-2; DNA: TGTGCCAGCAGCTTATCTGGACAGGGACTGTATGGCTACACCTTC; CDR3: CASSLSGQGLYGYTF
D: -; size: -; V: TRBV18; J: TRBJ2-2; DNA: TGTGCCAGCTCACCCGTTTCGACGGGGGTGAACACCGGGGAGCTGTTTTTT; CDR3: CASSPVSTGVNTGELFF
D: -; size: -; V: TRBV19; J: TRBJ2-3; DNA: TGTGCCAGTAGTATCGGAACAGATACGCAGTATTTT; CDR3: CASSIGTDTQYF
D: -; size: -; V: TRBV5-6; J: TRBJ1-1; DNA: TGTGCCAGCAGCGCGCCTGGAGGCGGCACTGAAGCTTTCTTT; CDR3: CASSAPGGGTEAFF
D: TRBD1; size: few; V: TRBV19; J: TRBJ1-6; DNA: TGTGCCAGTAGTATAAGGCGACAGGGGGGCAATTCACCCCTCCACTTT; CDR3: CASSIRRQGGNSPLHF
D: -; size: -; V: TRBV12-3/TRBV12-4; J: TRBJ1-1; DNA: TGTGCCAGCGACAGGTTACAAGAAGCTTTCTTT; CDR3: CASDRLQEAFF
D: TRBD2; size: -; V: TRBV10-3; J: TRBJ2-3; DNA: TGTGCCACGGATGCGGGGGGGTCGTCAGATACGCAGTATTTT; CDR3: CATDAGGSSDTQYF
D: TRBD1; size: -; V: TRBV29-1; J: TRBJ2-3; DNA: TGCAGCGTTGGACAGGACAGGGGGACAGATACGCAGTATTTT; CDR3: CSVGQDRGTDTQYF
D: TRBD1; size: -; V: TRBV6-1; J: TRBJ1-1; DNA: TGTGCCAGCAGTGAAAGACAGGGGCCCACTGAAGCTTTCTTT; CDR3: CASSERQGPTEAFF
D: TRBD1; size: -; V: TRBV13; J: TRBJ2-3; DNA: TGTGCCAGCAGCATCAGGACAGGCGCGGGCACAGATACGCAGTATTTT; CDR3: CASSIRTGAGTDTQYF
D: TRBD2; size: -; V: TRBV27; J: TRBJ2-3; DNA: TGTGCCAGCAGTTTATGGGGCGGGGGGGCCAGAGATACGCAGTATTTT; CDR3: CASSLWGGGARDTQYF
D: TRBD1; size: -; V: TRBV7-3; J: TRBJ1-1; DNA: TGTGCCAGCAGTTTACAGGGGCCTAACACTGAAGCTTTCTTT; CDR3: CASSLQGPNTEAFF
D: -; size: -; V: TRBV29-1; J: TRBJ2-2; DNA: TGCAGCGTTGGTCGGGCGGGAAACACCGGGGAGCTGTTTTTT; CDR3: CSVGRAGNTGELFF
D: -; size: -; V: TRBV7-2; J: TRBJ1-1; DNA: TGTGCCAGCAGCCAAGGGGCAGGTCGAATGAACACTGAAGCTTTCTTT; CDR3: CASSQGAGRMNTEAFF
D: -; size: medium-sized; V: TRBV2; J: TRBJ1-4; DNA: TGTGCCAGCAGTGAAAGGGGAGGGTCGGATGAAAAACTGTTTTTT; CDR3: CASSERGGSDEKLFF
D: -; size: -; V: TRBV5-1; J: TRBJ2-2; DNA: TGCGCCAGCGGCCAGGGAATTTTGGGCACCGGGGAGCTGTTTTTT; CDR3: CASGQGILGTGELFF
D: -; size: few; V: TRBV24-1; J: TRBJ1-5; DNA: TGTGCCACCAGTGATATCCGACAGCCCAATCAGCCCCAGCATTTT; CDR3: CATSDIRQPNQPQHF
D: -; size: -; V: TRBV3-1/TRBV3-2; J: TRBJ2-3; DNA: TGTGCCAGCAGCCAAATTGGCAGTAACACAGATACGCAGTATTTT; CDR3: CASSQIGSNTDTQYF
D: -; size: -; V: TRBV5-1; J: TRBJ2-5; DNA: TGCGCCAGCAGCCCCGCCCTCGGTCAAGAGACCCAGTACTTC; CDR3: CASSPALGQETQYF
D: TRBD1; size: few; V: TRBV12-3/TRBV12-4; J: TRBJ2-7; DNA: TGTGCCAGCAGTCACGGGACAGCCGAGCAGTACTTC; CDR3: CASSHGTAEQYF